A single sample gave rise to the 20 T cell receptor beta chains below, sequenced in a study of Ad26.COV2.S vaccination and SARS-CoV-2 variants. Sequenced by immunoSEQ multiplex PCR; TCRdb stores in-frame clones only, minus some. The sample consists of 300,000 to 400,000 clones, 88% of them appearing once. Sample treatment: around 19 received Ad26.COV2.S at low or high dose, single or two shots; about five received placebo; per-sample allocation not given. At day 63 after the first vaccine or placebo injection, samples were drawn. The source material was peripheral blood, sampled in a trial of Ad26.COV2.S vaccine versus placebo. The receptors here all came from a person aged 18-65 years who received the Ad26.COV2.S COVID-19 vaccine or a placebo.

The chain combines TRBV9 with TRBJ2-2, with a weak D call TRBD2 (6 bases). This CDR3 is 17 amino acids long. Germline-derived CDR1 and CDR2 are SGDLS and YYNGEE. Deletions cut 0 bases from V and 4 bases from J, with 16 bases between. The CDR3 DNA is TGTGCCAGCAGCGTAGCAGACGGGGGTATAGGCACCGGGGAGCTGTTTTTT. Protein: CASSVADGGIGTGELFF.

The gene calls are TRBV29-1 and TRBJ2-2, with a tentative D call TRBD1 (6 bases). This CDR3 region has 13 residues. Trimming pared 6 bases from V and 1 base from J, leaving 9 bases between. Germline V CDR1 and CDR2: SQVTM, ANQGSEA. The CDR3 reads CSVKTGNTGELFF. The CDR3 DNA reads as TGCAGCGTGAAGACAGGGAACACCGGGGAGCTGTTTTTT.

The genes are TRBV10-3 and TRBJ2-3; 14 positions agree with TRBD2. CDR1 is ENHRY and CDR2 is SYGVKD in the germline V gene. CDR3 length: 18 residues. Trimming removed 6 bases from V and 4 bases from J; junction bases left unmatched: 12. CDR3 protein: CAIRAGLAGGNSSDTQYF. CDR3 nucleotides: TGTGCCATCAGGGCAGGACTAGCGGGGGGCAACTCTTCAGATACGCAGTATTTT.

Points on this clone: The junction departs from germline at one end; a sequencing error may be responsible. The rearrangement links TRBV6-1 to TRBJ1-2; 7 nucleotides match TRBD1. The germline V gene encodes CDR1 MNHNS and CDR2 SASEGT. The CDR3 sequence is 11 residues long. For the CDR3, the DNA is TGTGCCAGCAGTGAAGCCTCAGGGGGAAACTTC. As protein: CASSEASGGNF.

This sequence joins TRBV6-5 and TRBJ1-6; perhaps TRBD1 as D (6 bases). The CDR3 has 15 amino acids. V lost 4 bases and J 9 bases, leaving 16 bases between the germline ends. Germline CDR1 is MNHEY and CDR2 is SVGAGI. Here the CDR3 DNA reads TGTGCCAGCAGTTCCGACCCACAGGGAACTTCACCCCTCCACTTT. Translating gives CASSSDPQGTSPLHF.

A few counts support this clone. The chain has TRBV4-3 and TRBJ1-6, with TRBD1 matching over 7 bases. The CDR3 is 15 residues long. The V and J ends lost 1 base and 7 bases, in that order; junction bases with no gene match: 4. Germline loops: CDR1 LGHNA, CDR2 YSLEER. The CDR3 nucleotides read TGCGCCAGCAGCCAAGTAGCACAGGGGAATTCACCCCTCCACTTT. Its protein is CASSQVAQGNSPLHF.

The V and J genes are TRBV7-2 and TRBJ2-3, with 10 bases lining up with TRBD2. The ends lost 2 bases at V and 1 base at J; junction bases unmatched: 9. CDR1 SGHTA and CDR2 FQGNSA come from the germline V gene. The CDR3 totals 18 residues. This CDR3 is CASSLRASGGMGTDTQYF. The CDR3 DNA reads as TGTGCCAGCAGCTTAAGGGCTAGCGGGGGAATGGGCACAGATACGCAGTATTTT.

This clone was seen a single time. The chain uses TRBV28 and TRBJ1-4, with D perhaps matching TRBD1 (5 bases). This CDR3 region has 15 residues. V was shortened by 8 bases and J by 2 bases, with 15 bases between the two germline ends. Per germline, CDR1 MDHEN and CDR2 SYDVKM. The CDR3 DNA follows: TGTGCCAGCGCCCAGGGCCGAGCGACTAATGAAAAACTGTTTTTT. It is translated as CASAQGRATNEKLFF.

The chain links TRBV19 to TRBJ1-5; the D gene is possibly TRBD1 (5 bases). The length of the CDR3 is 13 residues. V was cut by 6 bases and J by 3 bases, with 9 bases left in between. CDR1 and CDR2 (germline): LNHDA, SQIVND (reference sequence). CDR3 sequence reads: CASRGQANQPQHF. The CDR3 coding sequence is TGTGCCAGTAGGGGGCAGGCCAATCAGCCCCAGCATTTT.

CDR3 DNA sequence: TGCGCCAGCAGCCAGGGACAGGGAGGCTATGGCTACACCTTC. Translating gives CASSQGQGGYGYTF. The rearrangement joins TRBV5-1 to TRBJ1-2, with 9 bases that match TRBD1. The junction had 5 bases not matched to a gene; V was cut back by 4 bases and J by 4 bases. The CDR3 extends over 14 amino acids. The V gene's germline CDR1 is SGHRS and CDR2 YFSETQ.

The chain is built from TRBV4-3 and TRBJ2-3; the D gene is possibly TRBD2 (7 bases). The CDR3 is 16 amino acids. With 5 bases removed from V and 2 bases from J, the gap between germline ends came to 17 bases. Germline CDR1 LGHNA, CDR2 YSLEER. Written as DNA, the CDR3 is TGCGCCAGCAGCGCCTGGGAAGGGGGGGCCACAGATACGCAGTATTTT. Its translation: CASSAWEGGATDTQYF.

The V call is TRBV18, the J call TRBJ2-7, with TRBD1 as a possible D gene (6 bases). The CDR3 runs to 15 residues. Germline CDR1 is KGHSH and CDR2 is LQKENI. V was clipped by 5 bases and J by 1 base, with 15 bases between them. CDR3 DNA: TGTGCCAGCTCAGCTACCGGGACACCTTCCTACGAGCAGTACTTC. Translation: CASSATGTPSYEQYF. The whole variable domain, filled in from reference TRBV18 and TRBJ2-7, reads NAGVMQNPRHLVRRRGQEARLRCSPMKGHSHVYWYRQLPEEGLKFMVYLQKENIIDESGMPKERFSAEFPKEGPSILRIQQVVRGDSAAYFCASSATGTPSYEQYFGPGTRLTVT.

The rearrangement uses TRBV3-1 (or the pseudogene TRBV3-2) and TRBJ1-3; D remains unclear. Germline loops: CDR1 LGHDT, CDR2 YNNKEL (reference sequence). This CDR3 comprises 16 residues. The V gene lost 2 bases and the J gene lost 0 bases, with 11 bases spanning the gap. In nucleotides, the CDR3 is TGTGCCAGCAGCCAATTCAAGGCTAACTCTGGAAACACCATATATTTT. Translating it yields CASSQFKANSGNTIYF.

The J gene is TRBJ2-3, the V gene TRBV28, with TRBD1 matching over 7 bases. Losses at the gene ends were 3 bases for V and 0 bases for J; bases not matched to a gene: 9. The CDR3 contains 17 residues. Germline CDR1 and CDR2: MDHEN and SYDVKM. The CDR3 spells CASSFDLRTGSTDTQYF. The CDR3 DNA reads TGTGCCAGCAGTTTCGACCTCAGGACAGGCAGCACAGATACGCAGTATTTT.

This sequence joins TRBV14 and TRBJ1-1; D ambiguous. V was clipped by 4 bases and J by 0 bases, with 6 bases between them. Germline-derived CDR1 and CDR2 are SGHDN and FVKESK. This CDR3 spans 13 amino acids. Written as DNA, the CDR3 is TGTGCCAGCAGCCCGGGAATGAACACTGAAGCTTTCTTT. It yields the protein CASSPGMNTEAFF.

This sequence joins TRBV4-2 and TRBJ2-5, with D uncertain. V was clipped by 3 bases and J by 1 base, with 9 bases between them. The germline CDR1 and CDR2 sequences are LGHNA and YNFKEQ. The CDR3 totals 14 residues. The CDR3 nucleotides read TGTGCCAGCAGCCAGTCCAGCAGCCAAGAGACCCAGTACTTC. It yields the protein CASSQSSSQETQYF.

This rearrangement joins TRBV19 to TRBJ2-1, with D perhaps matching TRBD1 or TRBD2 (6 bases each). The ends were cut back, 0 bases at V and 5 bases at J, with 17 bases in the middle. Germline V gives CDR1 LNHDA, CDR2 SQIVND (reference sequence). CDR3 length equals 17 residues. The CDR3 loop reads CASSIEEARGLDNEQFF. CDR3 sequence (DNA): TGTGCCAGTAGTATAGAAGAGGCCAGGGGACTTGACAATGAGCAGTTCTTC.

V gene TRBV25-1 combines with J gene TRBJ2-7; tentatively, D is TRBD1 (6 bases). V gave up 0 bases and J gave up 4 bases, with 13 bases separating them. Germline assignment: CDR1 MGHDK and CDR2 SYGVNS. This CDR3 region has 15 residues. In DNA form, the CDR3 reads TGTGCCAGCAGTGAATATGGGGGCGGTGGGTACGAGCAGTACTTC. This codes for CASSEYGGGGYEQYF.

The rearrangement joins TRBV28 to TRBJ1-2; 8 bases fit TRBD1. The junction had 9 bases not matched to a gene; V was cut back by 5 bases and J by 4 bases. This CDR3 comprises 15 residues. From germline, CDR1 is MDHEN and CDR2 SYDVKM. This CDR3 reads CASSNAGTGIYGYTF. CDR3 sequence (DNA): TGTGCCAGCAGTAACGCCGGGACAGGAATCTATGGCTACACCTTC.

The V and J genes are TRBV7-9 and TRBJ2-1; D could derive from TRBD1 or TRBD2 (5 bases each). The CDR3 totals 15 residues. Germline assignment: CDR1 SEHNR and CDR2 FQNEAQ (reference sequence). Between the trimmed V and J ends, which lost 3 bases and 7 bases, there was a span of 16 bases. This CDR3 is CASSFSNGGRNEQFF. DNA for the CDR3: TGTGCCAGCAGCTTCTCAAATGGGGGTCGAAATGAGCAGTTCTTC.